This T cell receptor (beta chain) was observed in a study of shared clonotypes between healthy human individuals. Study-wide results and limits: The authors sampled blood alone, and tissue repertoires likely differ. Among donors, clonotype sharing was expected to be affected by sequencing depth.

As regards this clone: As yet, its antigen is unknown.

Clones were read by immunoSEQ multiplex PCR, and TCRdb kept only the in-frame ones, dropping some. The sample gives about 2.4 million clones, roughly 93% of which show up once; 0.36% is in the top ten. Negatively enriched CD4+ T cells were divided by CD45RA into naive and memory. Sequenced sample: naive CD4+ T cells from PBMCs. Subset reported: CD45RA+ positively selected. This receptor was taken from a man aged 18 to 29 in good health. Some clones in this sample may be carry-over from other donors' samples.

The CDR3 nucleotides read TGCAGCGCCCAGCACAGAAACACCGGGGAGCTGTTTTTT. Protein: CSAQHRNTGELFF. V usage is TRBV29-1 and J usage is TRBJ2-2; no firm D call. V lost 7 bases and J lost 2, with 11 bases in between. CDR1 is SQVTM and CDR2 is ANQGSEA in the germline V gene. The CDR3 sequence is 13 residues long.